The 23 T cell receptor beta chains below all came from one sample that was sequenced in a study of cytomegalovirus exposure and HLA in healthy donors. Primers: 60 Vbeta forward and 13 Jbeta reverse. The protocol was immunoSEQ multiplex PCR, while the TCRdb copy is restricted to in-frame clones and leaves out a portion. The sample has 110,000 or so clones; under 85% are singletons. Sequenced input: PBMCs. The receptors were sampled from a man between 18 and 29 years old in good health and CMV-seronegative.

The sample holds a few counts of this clone. The chain is built from TRBV2 and TRBJ1-1; no reliable D call. The CDR3 is 14 amino acids. Germline values: CDR1 SNHLY, CDR2 FYNNEI. Trimming took 6 bases from V and 1 from J, leaving 12 bases between them. The CDR3 DNA reads TGTGCCAGCAGGTCAAATGGAGGGAACACTGAAGCTTTCTTT. Residues: CASRSNGGNTEAFF.

V and J are TRBV27 and TRBJ1-4, with D maybe TRBD1 (6 bases). Trimming took 5 bases from V and 6 from J, leaving 13 bases between them. CDR3 length: 14 amino acids. The germline CDR1 and CDR2 sequences are MNHEY and SMNVEV (reference sequence). The DNA for the CDR3 is TGTGCCAGCAGTGAAGAGGACAGCTATGAAAAACTGTTTTTT. It encodes CASSEEDSYEKLFF.

The CDR3 nucleotides read TGCGCCAGCAGCCGGGGACAGGGGACGTTCGACACTGAAGCTTTCTTT. Its translation: CASSRGQGTFDTEAFF. V gene TRBV5-1 combines with J gene TRBJ1-1; TRBD1 agrees at 10 bases. The germline V gene encodes CDR1 SGHRS and CDR2 YFSETQ. V shed 4 bases, J shed 3 bases, and the junction held 9 bases outside the gene matches. CDR3 length: 16 residues.

This clone was observed a handful of times. The V and J genes are TRBV5-1 and TRBJ1-2; 9 bases are a match to TRBD1. The CDR3 is 17 amino acids. Germline CDR1 is SGHRS and CDR2 is YFSETQ. The trim removed 0 bases at V and 0 bases at J, leaving 6 bases unmatched. As DNA, the CDR3 is TGCGCCAGCAGCTTGGTAGCCACAGGGGGCTCTAACTATGGCTACACCTTC. Encoded protein: CASSLVATGGSNYGYTF.

V is TRBV7-8 and J is TRBJ1-5, with D maybe TRBD1 (6 bases). Germline V lookup: CDR1 SGHVS, CDR2 FQNEAQ. The CDR3 length is 14 residues. Trimming left V 6 bases short and J 4 bases short, with 13 bases between. DNA of the CDR3: TGTGCCAGCAGGCCAGGACAGACTAATCAGCCCCAGCATTTT. Encoded protein: CASRPGQTNQPQHF.

The chain links TRBV6-5 to TRBJ2-4; TRBD2 is a possible D gene (7 bases). CDR3 size: 11 residues. Per germline, CDR1 MNHEY and CDR2 SVGAGI. Trimming took 6 bases from V and 8 from J, leaving 8 bases between them. CDR3 in DNA: TGTGCCAGCAGAGGGGGGGACATTCAGTACTTC. Translation: CASRGGDIQYF.

CDR3 DNA: TGCGCCAGCAGCCAGTGGGGACAGGAGGAAGAGACCCAGTACTTC. Protein sequence: CASSQWGQEEETQYF. The chain joins TRBV4-1 to TRBJ2-5; 8 positions match TRBD1. CDR1 and CDR2 from the germline V gene are MGHRA and YSYEKL. The CDR3 contains 15 residues. V lost 3 bases and J lost 3; bases outside the gene matches: 6.

The chain employs TRBV6-5 and TRBJ1-2, with TRBD1 matching over 10 bases. CDR3 length: 15 residues. CDR1 MNHEY and CDR2 SVGAGI come from the germline V gene. The junction had 6 bases not matched to a gene; V was cut back by 6 bases and J by 2 bases. The CDR3 loop reads CASSPPGQGNYGYTF. CDR3 bases: TGTGCCAGCAGCCCTCCGGGACAGGGGAACTATGGCTACACCTTC.

The rearrangement links TRBV5-4 to TRBJ2-1; 11 bases line up with TRBD2. With 2 bases clipped from V and 5 bases from J, the junction kept 3 bases outside the gene matches. CDR1 and CDR2 from the germline V gene are SGHNT and YYREEE (reference sequence). The CDR3 contains 15 residues. The DNA of the CDR3 is TGTGCCAGCAGCTTTCTAGCGGGAGGTGACAATGAGCAGTTCTTC. Translation gives CASSFLAGGDNEQFF.

The chain links TRBV5-4 to TRBJ1-2; weak D call: TRBD1 (5 bases). The V end lost 4 bases, the J end lost 5 bases, and 12 bases lay between the germline ends. Per germline, CDR1 SGHNT and CDR2 YYREEE (reference sequence). This CDR3 has 13 amino acids. This chain's CDR3 is CASSPSGNYGYTF. The DNA for the CDR3 is TGTGCCAGCAGCCCGTCAGGGAATTATGGCTACACCTTC. Supplemented by reference TRBV5-4 and TRBJ1-2, the full variable domain reads ETGVTQSPTHLIKTRGQQVTLRCSSQSGHNTVSWYQQALGQGPQFIFQYYREEENGRGNFPPRFSGLQFPNYSSELNVNALELDDSALYLCASSPSGNYGYTFGSGTRLTVV.

The chain uses TRBV5-4 and TRBJ2-7; 9 bases map to TRBD1. Unmatched junction bases numbered 2, after V lost 3 bases and J lost 4 bases. CDR3 length: 13 residues. Germline V gene data show CDR1 as SGHNT and CDR2 as YYREEE (reference sequence). The DNA for the CDR3 is TGTGCCAGCAGCTCCGGACAGGGGTACGAGCAGTACTTC. Translated, it gives CASSSGQGYEQYF.

The rearrangement joins TRBV7-2 to TRBJ2-1; 7 bases are shared with TRBD2. The CDR3 covers 13 residues. V was clipped by 2 bases and J by 14 bases; unmatched bases: 9. The germline gives CDR1 SGHTA, CDR2 FQGNSA. In DNA form, the CDR3 reads TGTGCCAGCAGCTTAAATAGCGGGCTTCTCAAGTTCTTC. Encoded protein: CASSLNSGLLKFF.

The CDR3 loop reads CASLGGASKGSEQYF. CDR3 bases: TGTGCCAGCCTGGGGGGGGCCTCTAAGGGTTCCGAGCAGTACTTC. The chain recombines TRBV6-1 with TRBJ2-7, with D perhaps matching TRBD2 (7 bases). Trimming left V 8 bases short and J 6 bases short, with 23 bases between. The CDR3 covers 15 residues. Germline values: CDR1 MNHNS, CDR2 SASEGT.

This sequence joins TRBV9 and TRBJ1-2; 11 nucleotides agree with TRBD1. This CDR3 has 15 residues. With V trimmed by 3 bases and J by 5 bases, 6 bases remained unmatched. Germline CDR1 SGDLS, CDR2 YYNGEE. This chain's CDR3 is CASSGHGQGAYGYTF. CDR3 nucleotides: TGTGCCAGCAGCGGACACGGACAGGGGGCTTATGGCTACACCTTC.

This sequence joins TRBV10-3 and TRBJ2-1, with TRBD1 as a possible D gene (5 bases). This CDR3 is 11 amino acids long. Trimming removed 4 bases from V and 9 bases from J, with 7 bases in between. The germline V gene has CDR1 ENHRY and CDR2 SYGVKD. The CDR3 loop reads CAISGTGEQFF. The CDR3 nucleotides are TGTGCCATCAGTGGTACAGGTGAGCAGTTCTTC.

With respect to this clone: One end of the junction does not line up with germline, which may come from a read error. The V gene is TRBV7-9, the J gene TRBJ1-4, with D unresolved. The CDR3 is 11 residues long. Germline V CDR1 and CDR2: SEHNR, FQNEAQ (reference sequence). The CDR3 DNA sequence: TGTTCCAGCACTAGGAATGAAAAACTGTTTTTT. This encodes CSSTRNEKLFF.

V usage is TRBV5-6 and J usage is TRBJ2-4; 10 positions agree with TRBD2. Trimming at V came to 4 bases and at J to 7 bases, leaving 14 bases not matched to a gene. The germline gives CDR1 SGHDT, CDR2 YYEEEE. There are 17 residues in the CDR3. CDR3 nucleotide sequence: TGTGCCAGCAGCCAAACTCAACTAGCGGGACGGTTCAACATTCAGTACTTC. It encodes CASSQTQLAGRFNIQYF. The full variable domain, rest sourced from reference TRBV5-6 and TRBJ2-4, is DAGVTQSPTHLIKTRGQQVTLRCSPKSGHDTVSWYQQALGQGPQFIFQYYEEEERQRGNFPDRFSGHQFPNYSSELNVNALLLGDSALYLCASSQTQLAGRFNIQYFGAGTRLSVL.

The rearrangement links TRBV15 to TRBJ1-1; D remains ambiguous. Trimming stripped 8 bases from V and 3 bases from J, with 7 bases between. This CDR3 has 11 amino acids. The V gene's germline CDR1 is LNHNV and CDR2 YYDKDF (reference sequence). DNA for the CDR3: TGTGCCACCTCTACCTACACTGAAGCTTTCTTT. It codes for CATSTYTEAFF.

The CDR3 nucleotides read TGTGCCAGCAGCTTGGGGACAGGGAAGACGAATCAGCCCCAGCATTTT. Translated, it gives CASSLGTGKTNQPQHF. This sequence joins TRBV7-8 and TRBJ1-5; 9 bases fit TRBD1. CDR3 length: 16 residues. The ends lost 3 bases at V and 4 bases at J; junction bases unmatched: 7. CDR1 SGHVS and CDR2 FQNEAQ come from the germline V gene.

The chain recombines TRBV5-4 with TRBJ1-2; 9 nucleotides line up with TRBD1. The ends lost 6 bases at V and 7 bases at J; junction bases unmatched: 4. CDR3 length equals 12 residues. Germline V CDR1 and CDR2: SGHNT, YYREEE (reference sequence). CDR3 sequence: CASNTDRGGYTF. CDR3 bases: TGTGCCAGCAACACGGACAGGGGTGGCTACACCTTC.

A remark on this clone: A read error may account for a junction end that differs from germline. V and J are TRBV4-2 and TRBJ1-1; D unclear. The CDR3 covers 15 residues. CDR1 LGHNA and CDR2 YNFKEQ come from the germline V gene. CDR3 sequence: CASSQVVPVKTEAFF. CDR3 DNA sequence: TGTGCCAGCAGTCAAGTCGTGCCAGTTAAGACTGAAGCTTTCTTT.

The V call is TRBV9, the J call TRBJ2-6, with 9 bases lining up with TRBD1. Germline V gene sequence: CDR1 SGDLS, CDR2 YYNGEE. The CDR3 loop spans 18 amino acids. The V and J ends lost 0 bases and 0 bases, in that order; junction bases with no gene match: 4. The CDR3 region has the DNA TGTGCCAGCAGCGTAGAAGACAGGGGGGCCTCTGGGGCCAACGTCCTGACTTTC. Translation gives CASSVEDRGASGANVLTF.

The chain carries TRBV19 and TRBJ2-7, with a weak D call TRBD1 (6 bases). CDR1 is LNHDA, CDR2 SQIVND, per germline (reference sequence). The CDR3 totals 13 residues. V was cut by 1 base and J by 5 bases, with 9 bases left in between. The CDR3 spells CASSIGGRHEQYF. Written as DNA, the CDR3 is TGTGCCAGTAGTATAGGGGGGCGGCACGAGCAGTACTTC.